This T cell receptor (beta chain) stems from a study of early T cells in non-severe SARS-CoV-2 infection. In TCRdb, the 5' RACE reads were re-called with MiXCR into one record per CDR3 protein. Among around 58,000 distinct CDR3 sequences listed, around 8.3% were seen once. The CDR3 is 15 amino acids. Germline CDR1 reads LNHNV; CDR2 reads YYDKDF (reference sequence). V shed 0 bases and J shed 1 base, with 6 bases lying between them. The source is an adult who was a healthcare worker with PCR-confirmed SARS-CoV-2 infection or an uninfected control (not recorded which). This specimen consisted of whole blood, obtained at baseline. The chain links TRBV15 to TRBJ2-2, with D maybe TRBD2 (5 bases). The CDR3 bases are TGTGCCACCAGCAGAGATCGGGGGAACACCGGGGAGCTGTTTTTT. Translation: CATSRDRGNTGELFF. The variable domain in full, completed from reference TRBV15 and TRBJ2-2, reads DAMVIQNPRYQVTQFGKPVTLSCSQTLNHNVMYWYQQKSSQAPKLLFHYYDKDFNNEADTPDNFQSRRPNTSFCFLDIRSPGLGDTAMYLCATSRDRGNTGELFFGEGSRLTVL.